This T cell receptor beta chain comes out of a study of a mutant IDH1 vaccine in newly diagnosed glioma. Study-level background: Initiation of the vaccine course occurred 4-6 weeks after radiotherapy alone, or alongside temozolomide cycles.

V lost 0 bases, J lost 2 bases, and 11 bases lay in between. Per the germline V gene, CDR1 is SGDLS and CDR2 is YYNGEE. This CDR3 is built from 16 residues. Comments on this clone: The antigen is not known.

Specified time point: week 11, during vaccination. Each dose of the vaccine consisted of 300 ug of mutant IDH1 20-mer peptide, with topical imiquimod. Sequencing was performed with immunoSEQ multiplex PCR; in TCRdb, only in-frame clones are kept and a portion is missing. The table records approximately 24,000 clones, 65% to 85% of them present only once. The clonotype comes from a woman under 30 with glioma. The chain has TRBV9 and TRBJ2-2, with D possibly being TRBD2 (5 bases). Sequences were derived from PBMCs, sampled from a glioma patient whose treatment included an IDH1 peptide vaccine. The CDR3 loop reads CASSVVSGSNTGELFF. CDR3 nucleotides: TGTGCCAGCAGCGTAGTGAGCGGATCAAACACCGGGGAGCTGTTTTTT.